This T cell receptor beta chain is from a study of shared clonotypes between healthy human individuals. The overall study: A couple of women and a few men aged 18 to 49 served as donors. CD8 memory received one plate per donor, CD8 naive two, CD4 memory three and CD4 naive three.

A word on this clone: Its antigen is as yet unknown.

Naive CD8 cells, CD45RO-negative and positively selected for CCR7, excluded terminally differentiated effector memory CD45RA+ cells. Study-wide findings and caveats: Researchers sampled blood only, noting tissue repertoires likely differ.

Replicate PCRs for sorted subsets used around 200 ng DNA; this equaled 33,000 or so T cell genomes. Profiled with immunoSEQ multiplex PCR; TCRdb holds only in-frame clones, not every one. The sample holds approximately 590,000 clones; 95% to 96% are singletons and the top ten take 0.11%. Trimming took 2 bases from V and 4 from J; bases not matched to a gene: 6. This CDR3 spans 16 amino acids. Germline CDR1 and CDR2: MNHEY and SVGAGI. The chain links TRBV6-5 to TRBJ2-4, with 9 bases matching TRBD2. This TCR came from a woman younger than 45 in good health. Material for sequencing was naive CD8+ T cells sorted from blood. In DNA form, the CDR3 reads TGTGCCAGCAGTTACCGGCGGGAGGGCCTAAAAAACATTCAGTACTTC. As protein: CASSYRREGLKNIQYF.